A selection of T cell receptor beta chains follows, all from one sample in a study of T cell responses to AZD1222 COVID-19 vaccine. Only in-frame clones appear in the TCRdb table, and some are missing; sequencing was by immunoSEQ multiplex PCR. The table includes approximately 120,000 clones, 91% detected once. Material: peripheral blood, obtained on day 0 of AZD1222 vaccination. These TCRs come from an adult in good health. CDR3s include the opening cysteine and the closing phenylalanine or tryptophan.

>TRBV25-1|TRBJ1-2
CASRGDRGAYGYTF
>TRBV19|TRBJ2-1
CASSIGTGLAGAGEQFF
>TRBV7-8|TRBJ2-2
CASSLVAGVMTGELFF
>TRBV2|TRBJ2-5
CASSVGLAGGLETQYF
>TRBV30|TRBJ1-3
CACSPGSGGNTIYF
>TRBV10-1|TRBJ2-1
CASSDLAGALNEQFF
>TRBV27|TRBJ1-2
CASSSGAYGYTF
>TRBV10-1|TRBJ1-2
CASTPDINYGYTF
>TRBV29-1|TRBJ1-1
CSELGQVNTEAFF
>TRBV30|TRBJ2-2
CAWSVLEVGELFF
>TRBV4-3|TRBJ2-3
CASSQGGRGAGTSGVTQYF
>TRBV7-3|TRBJ2-1
CASSLSVPGNNEQFF
>TRBV5-6|TRBJ1-3
CASSRPGGSGNTIYF
>TRBV12-2|TRBJ2-3
CASRRCGASTDTQYF
>TRBV30|TRBJ1-2
CAWSGHIQGIGYTF
>TRBV6-6|TRBJ2-1
CASTRIAGNNEQFF
>TRBV11-2|TRBJ1-4
CASSFSGEKLFF
>TRBV6-2/TRBV6-3|TRBJ1-2
CASSYSGALYGYTF
>TRBV18|TRBJ1-3
CASSPLEGAISGNTIYF
>TRBV7-6|TRBJ2-7
CASSLAPGLASHEQYF
>TRBV12-3/TRBV12-4|TRBJ1-1
CASSFLGDTEAFF
>TRBV6-2/TRBV6-3|TRBJ2-7
CASSPRKPSYEQYF
>TRBV27|TRBJ1-1
CASSTTGGNTEAFF
>TRBV4-2|TRBJ2-7
CASSQEMTSGGLFSYEQYF
>TRBV7-9|TRBJ1-4
CASSSQSFNEKLFF
>TRBV6-5|TRBJ1-6
CASSYSQGAISPLHF
>TRBV12-3/TRBV12-4|TRBJ1-2
CASSLPGYGYTF
>TRBV11-2|TRBJ1-4
CASSLGRTARPEKLFF
>TRBV5-1|TRBJ2-2
CASSSTGLGPNTGELFF
>TRBV6-6|TRBJ1-2
CASSWGQGGNGYTF
>TRBV4-1|TRBJ1-6
CASSPVRGSNSPLHF
>TRBV19|TRBJ1-5
CASSIVWGDRFHQPQHF
>TRBV6-6|TRBJ1-1
CASSPFSGYTEAFF
>TRBV5-1|TRBJ2-3
CASSFVAGDTDTQYF
>TRBV19|TRBJ2-5
CASSIGEGETQYF
>TRBV6-5|TRBJ2-3
CASSLRRRASTDTQYF
>TRBV6-1|TRBJ2-3
CASSEAGVGTDTQYF
>TRBV6-2/TRBV6-3|TRBJ2-1
CASSRGLYEQFF
>TRBV6-5|TRBJ1-1
CASSYSEGWSTEAFF